This is a list of T cell receptor beta chains from one sample in a study of CD8+ T cells in alopecia areata. Using immunoSEQ multiplex PCR, the repertoire was profiled, and TCRdb retains in-frame clones only, with some absent. The sample lists about 200,000 clones, roughly three fifths occurring once. The sequences come from CD4+ T cells sorted from blood, collected at week 4, from a patient treated with tofacitinib. The origin of the receptors is a human donor with alopecia areata. Both conserved end residues are part of each CDR3. Fields, in order: V gene, clone size, D gene, J gene, CDR3 DNA, CDR3 protein. A D gene is named only where the DNA matches it firmly. The size of a clone is reported for some rows only, either as once, few or many, or as a class for expanded clones.

>TRBV4-2|-|TRBD1|TRBJ1-2
TGTGCCAGCAGCCAAGATGGGACAGGGACTTTTGGCTACACCTTC
CASSQDGTGTFGYTF
>TRBV11-3|-|TRBD2|TRBJ2-5
TGTGCCAGCAGCGTAGGGACTAGCGGGGGCTCGACGGAGACCCAGTACTTC
CASSVGTSGGSTETQYF
>TRBV6-5|-|-|TRBJ1-2
TGTGCCAGCAGTTACCGGGACGCAAACTATGGCTACACCTTC
CASSYRDANYGYTF
>TRBV29-1|-|-|TRBJ1-1
TGCAGCGTTGAAGATCGGGTACAGGCAAAATATTCGGCTTTCTTT
CSVEDRVQAKYSAFF
>TRBV7-7|-|-|TRBJ2-1
TGTGCTAGCAGCCCCGGACGAGTCAATGAGCAGTTCTTC
CASSPGRVNEQFF
>TRBV29-1|-|TRBD2|TRBJ2-7
TGCAGCGTAGTGGGGACGGGGGGCTCCTACGAGCAGTACTTC
CSVVGTGGSYEQYF
>TRBV7-9|-|-|TRBJ1-2
TGTGCCAGCAGCTCACGGGACATCTATGGCTACACCTTC
CASSSRDIYGYTF
>TRBV7-2|-|-|TRBJ1-1
TGTGCCAGCAGCTCGGGAGTCATGAACACTGAAGCTTTCTTT
CASSSGVMNTEAFF
>TRBV5-1|-|-|TRBJ2-7
TGCGCCAGCAGCTTGGCCGGGGGAAGCGAGCAGTACTTC
CASSLAGGSEQYF
>TRBV5-1|-|-|TRBJ1-5
TGCGCCAGCAGAACAGTCCCTAATAGCAATCAGCCCCAGCATTTT
CASRTVPNSNQPQHF
>TRBV28|many|TRBD2|TRBJ2-7
TGTGCCAGCAGTTTCCAGTCGGGAGGGAACGAGCAGTACTTC
CASSFQSGGNEQYF
>TRBV6-1|-|-|TRBJ2-7
TGTGCCAGCAGTGGAACCTACGAGCAGTACTTC
CASSGTYEQYF
>TRBV6-6|-|-|TRBJ2-4
TGTGCCAGCAGTTCGCAAAACATTCAGTACTTC
CASSSQNIQYF
>TRBV5-1|-|-|TRBJ1-1
TGCGCCAGCAGCTGGGCAGGGGAGAACACTGAAGCTTTCTTT
CASSWAGENTEAFF
>TRBV5-6|few|-|TRBJ2-1
TGTGCCAGCAGCTTGGAGGTGGGGAGTGAGCAGTTCTTC
CASSLEVGSEQFF
>TRBV18|few|-|TRBJ1-2
TGTGCCAGCTCACCTACCTTCACGGACTATGGCTACACCTTC
CASSPTFTDYGYTF